This TCR beta chain was retrieved from a study of blood T cells in healthy people across ages. Study-wide findings and caveats: Across samples, TCR beta diversity tracked strongly with naive T cell percentage.

With regard to this clonotype: No antigen is known for it.

Using a J-beta primer mix together with a sample-barcoded 5' primer, a second PCR was run for about 6 to 12 cycles. Every single cDNA molecule received a tag from a template-switch adaptor with 12 random nucleotides. TCRdb independently ran MiXCR on the 5' RACE reads; one entry per CDR3 protein. The data contain about 1,500,000 distinct CDR3 sequences, approximately 42% of them seen just once; the ten biggest clones take up around 8%. Germline V gene sequence: CDR1 SGHDN, CDR2 FVKESK. V was trimmed by 4 bases and J by 4 bases, leaving 13 bases between them. The CDR3 extends over 14 amino acids. This receptor was taken from a woman aged 18-35 years in good health. Sequenced: blood. This chain uses TRBV14 with TRBJ1-1; D is uncertain. The CDR3 spells CASSRGDGVTEAFF. The CDR3 region has the DNA TGTGCCAGCAGCCGCGGAGACGGAGTCACTGAAGCTTTCTTT. Based on the CDR3 plus reference TRBV14 and TRBJ1-1, the full variable domain is EAGVTQFPSHSVIEKGQTVTLRCDPISGHDNLYWYRRVMGKEIKFLLHFVKESKQDESGMPNNRFLAERTGGTYSTLKVQPAELEDSGVYFCASSRGDGVTEAFFGQGTRLTVV.